This section outlines one T cell receptor beta chain sequence together with its context. Some clones are missing from TCRdb's copy, which holds only in-frame ones; the method was immunoSEQ multiplex PCR. The profile shows over 400,000 clones, around 96% of them singletons. The data originate from a study of shared clonotypes between healthy human individuals. Germline V gene data show CDR1 as MDHEN and CDR2 as SYDVKM. Trimming removed 1 base from V and 9 bases from J; junction bases left unmatched: 12. The length of the CDR3 is 15 residues. This chain joins TRBV28 and TRBJ2-7; 7 nucleotides match TRBD2. The clonotype comes from a woman aged 30 to 39 in good health. The specimen was naive CD4+ T cells sorted from blood. Regarding subset: CD45RA+ positively selected. CDR3 amino acids: CASSLSPGGDVGQYF. CDR3 bases: TGTGCCAGCAGTTTATCACCGGGGGGTGATGTTGGGCAGTACTTC.